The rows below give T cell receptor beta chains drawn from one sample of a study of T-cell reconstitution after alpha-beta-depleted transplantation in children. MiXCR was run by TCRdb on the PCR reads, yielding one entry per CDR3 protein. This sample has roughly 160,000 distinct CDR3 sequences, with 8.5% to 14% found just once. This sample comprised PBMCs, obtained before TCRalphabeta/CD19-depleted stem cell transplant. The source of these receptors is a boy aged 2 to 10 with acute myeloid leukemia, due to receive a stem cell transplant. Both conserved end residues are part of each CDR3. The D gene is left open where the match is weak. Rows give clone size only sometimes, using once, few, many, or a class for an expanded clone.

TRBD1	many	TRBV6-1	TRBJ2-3	TGTGCCAGCAGAACCGGGACAGGGGACGCAGATACGCAGTATTTT	CASRTGTGDADTQYF
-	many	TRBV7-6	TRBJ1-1	TGTGCCAGCAGCTCGACAGGATTAACTGAAGCTTTCTTT	CASSSTGLTEAFF
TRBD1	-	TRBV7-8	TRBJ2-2	TGTGCCAGCAGCTTCGACAGGGGGGCCACCGGGGAGCTGTTTTTT	CASSFDRGATGELFF
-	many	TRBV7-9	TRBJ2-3	TGTGCCAGCAGTTTGGGACTTAGTGAGGATACGCAGTATTTT	CASSLGLSEDTQYF
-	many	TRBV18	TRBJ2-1	TGTGCCAGCTCCCCCATGGCCCGGGACGGTAGCGTCCATGAGCAGTTCTTC	CASSPMARDGSVHEQFF
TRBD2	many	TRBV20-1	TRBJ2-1	TGCAGTGCTAGGGCTGGAGCGGGGGGGCAGGACAATGAGCAGTTCTTC	CSARAGAGGQDNEQFF
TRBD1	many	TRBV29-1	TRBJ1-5	TGCAGCGTTGGGGACAGAAATCAGCCCCAGCATTTT	CSVGDRNQPQHF
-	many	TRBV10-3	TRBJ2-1	TGTGCCATCAGTGAACCTGCGGGGCTGGGGAACAATGAGCAGTTCTTC	CAISEPAGLGNNEQFF
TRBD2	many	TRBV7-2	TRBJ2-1	TGTGCCAGCAGCGCCCGGGAGGAGTACAATGAGCAGTTCTTC	CASSAREEYNEQFF
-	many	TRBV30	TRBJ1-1	TGTGCCTGGAGACAGGGTATGAACACTGAAGCTTTCTTT	CAWRQGMNTEAFF
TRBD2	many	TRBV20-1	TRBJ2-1	TGCAGTGCTAGAGATGGAAGTAGCGGGGGCACTTATGTTGAGCAGTTCTTC	CSARDGSSGGTYVEQFF
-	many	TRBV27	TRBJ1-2	TGTGCCAGCTGCCCCTCGAGGGGAGACTATGGCTACACCTTC	CASCPSRGDYGYTF
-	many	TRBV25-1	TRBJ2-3	TGTGCCAGCAGTGAACAGGCGGCAGGGGTAGATACGCAGTATTTT	CASSEQAAGVDTQYF
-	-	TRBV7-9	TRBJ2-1	TGTGCCAGCAGCTTAGGGTCAGGGGACAATGAGCAGTTCTTC	CASSLGSGDNEQFF
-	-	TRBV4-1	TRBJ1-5	TGCGCCAGCAGCCAAGAGGGGGGCAATCAGCCCCAGCATTTT	CASSQEGGNQPQHF
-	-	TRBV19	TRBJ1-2	TGTGCCAGCTATAGGGACCCTCAGGATGGCTACACCTTC	CASYRDPQDGYTF
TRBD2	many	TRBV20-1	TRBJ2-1	TGCAGTGCTGGACTAGCGGGAGTTCGCGATGAGCAGTTCTTC	CSAGLAGVRDEQFF
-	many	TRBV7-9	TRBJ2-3	TGTGCCAGCAGTGGTCTCACCCCCTATTTT	CASSGLTPYF
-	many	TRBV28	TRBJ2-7	TGTGCCAGCAGTTTAGAACGGGGCGTAGACGAGCAGTACTTC	CASSLERGVDEQYF
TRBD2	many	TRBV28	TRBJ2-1	TGTGCCAGCAGTTTAGCGGGAGTAATCAATGAGCAGTTCTTC	CASSLAGVINEQFF
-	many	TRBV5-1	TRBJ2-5	TGCGCCAGCAGCCGGTACCAAGAGACCCAGTACTTC	CASSRYQETQYF
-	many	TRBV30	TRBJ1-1	TGTGCCTGGAGTCCGGGTAGTGAAGCTTTCTTT	CAWSPGSEAFF
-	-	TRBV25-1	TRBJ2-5	TGTGCCAGCAGTGAATCAGTGGCAGGACCAGAGACCCAGTACTTC	CASSESVAGPETQYF